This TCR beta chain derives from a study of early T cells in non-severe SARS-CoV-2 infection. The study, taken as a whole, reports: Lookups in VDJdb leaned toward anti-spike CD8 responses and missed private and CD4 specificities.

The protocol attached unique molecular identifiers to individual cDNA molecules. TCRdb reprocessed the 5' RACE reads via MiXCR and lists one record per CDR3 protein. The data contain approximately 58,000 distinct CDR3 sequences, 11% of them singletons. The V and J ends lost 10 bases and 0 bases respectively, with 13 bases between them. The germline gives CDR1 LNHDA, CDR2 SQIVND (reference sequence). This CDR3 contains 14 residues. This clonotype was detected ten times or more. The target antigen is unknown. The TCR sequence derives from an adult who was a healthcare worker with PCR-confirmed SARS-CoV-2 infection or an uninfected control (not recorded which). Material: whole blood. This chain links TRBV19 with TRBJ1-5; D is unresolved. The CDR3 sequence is CATPRVYSNQPQHF. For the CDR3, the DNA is TGTGCCACCCCGAGGGTTTATAGCAATCAGCCCCAGCATTTT.